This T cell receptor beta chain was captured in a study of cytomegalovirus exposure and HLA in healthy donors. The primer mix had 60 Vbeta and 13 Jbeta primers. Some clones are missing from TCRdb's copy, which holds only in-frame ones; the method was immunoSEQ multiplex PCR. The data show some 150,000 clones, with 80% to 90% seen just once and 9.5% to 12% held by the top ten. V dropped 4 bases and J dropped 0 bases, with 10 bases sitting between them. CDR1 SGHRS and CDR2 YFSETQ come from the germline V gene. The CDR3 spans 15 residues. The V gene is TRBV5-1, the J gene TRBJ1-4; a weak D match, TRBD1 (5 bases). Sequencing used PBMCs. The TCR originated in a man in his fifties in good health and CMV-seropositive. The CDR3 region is CASSRTGATNEKLFF. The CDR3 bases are TGCGCCAGCAGCAGAACAGGCGCAACTAATGAAAAACTGTTTTTT.